A selection of T cell receptor beta chains follows, all from one sample in a study of T cell repertoires in cytomegalovirus infection. TCRdb re-analysed the reads in MiXCR, keeping a single row per CDR3 protein. The sample holds about 920,000 distinct CDR3 sequences; 31% are singletons and the top ten take around 15%. What these receptors recognize is not known. The sequenced sample was cultured CD8+ T cells from PBMCs, obtained from culture after CMV antigen stimulation. The source of these receptors is a human donor in good health (CMV status not recorded). Some clones in this sample may be carry-over from other donors' samples. Both conserved end residues are part of each CDR3. D genes are given only for firm matches. The size entry is marked missing in some rows and otherwise reads once, few, many or a size class.

TRBJ1-2 NA TRBV14 NA CASSQGIRIHGYTF TGTGCCAGCAGCCAAGGCATTAGGATACATGGCTACACCTTC
TRBJ1-6 NA TRBV27 NA CASSSESFSYNSPLHF TGTGCCAGCAGTTCAGAATCCTTCTCCTATAATTCACCCCTCCACTTT
TRBJ1-2 NA TRBV20-1 NA CSALRAAGVYGYTF TGCAGTGCCCTCCGGGCGGCGGGGGTCTATGGCTACACCTTC
TRBJ2-7 NA TRBV4-1 few CASSQGQLSYEQYF TGCGCCAGCAGCCAAGGTCAGCTCTCCTACGAGCAGTACTTC
TRBJ2-1 TRBD2 TRBV7-9 few CASSSGTSGGLEQFF TGTGCCAGCAGCTCCGGGACTAGCGGGGGGTTGGAGCAGTTCTTC
TRBJ2-1 TRBD1 TRBV6-1 NA CANSADRTGSFNEQFF TGTGCCAACAGTGCCGATCGGACAGGGAGTTTCAATGAGCAGTTCTTC
TRBJ2-2 NA TRBV24-1 NA CATSARGGNGELFF TGTGCCACCAGTGCCAGGGGGGGAAACGGGGAGCTGTTTTTT
TRBJ2-7 NA TRBV20-1 NA CSALRPAYEQYF TGCAGTGCCCTCAGGCCGGCCTACGAGCAGTACTTC
TRBJ2-2 NA TRBV7-9 NA CASPGDPTRLSGELFF TGTGCCAGCCCAGGGGACCCCACTAGGTTATCCGGGGAGCTGTTTTTT
TRBJ2-3 TRBD2 TRBV27 few CASSPEAGGSDTQYF TGTGCCAGCTCCCCGGAGGCGGGGGGGTCAGATACGCAGTATTTT
TRBJ2-4 NA TRBV7-7 NA CASSRRTGDAQYF TGTGCTAGCAGCCGAAGGACGGGAGATGCTCAGTACTTC
TRBJ2-2 NA TRBV28 NA CASSLGTPYEGELFF TGTGCCAGCAGTTTGGGCACTCCCTACGAAGGGGAGCTGTTTTTT
TRBJ1-1 NA TRBV7-2 many CASSLALDRVRVNTEAFF TGTGCCAGCAGCTTAGCTTTGGACCGGGTTCGGGTTAACACTGAAGCTTTCTTT
TRBJ2-3 TRBD2 TRBV28 few CASVDRTSRADTQYF TGTGCCAGCGTCGATCGGACTAGCCGGGCAGATACGCAGTATTTT
TRBJ2-3 TRBD2 TRBV15 NA CATSRSKAGGQDTQYF TGTGCCACCAGCAGATCGAAAGCGGGGGGGCAAGATACGCAGTATTTT
TRBJ2-1 NA TRBV7-9 few CASSLPLSGTTRSEQFF TGTGCCAGCAGCCTCCCCCTTTCCGGGACAACGAGGAGTGAGCAGTTCTTC
TRBJ2-4 NA TRBV6-1 few CASSEAVVKGRYIQYF TGTGCCAGCAGTGAAGCAGTGGTAAAGGGGAGATACATTCAGTACTTC
TRBJ1-2 NA TRBV6-5 NA CATLSRIWGYTF TGTGCCACCCTCTCAAGGATCTGGGGCTACACCTTC
TRBJ1-1 NA TRBV7-2 many CASSLGTGLNTEAFF TGTGCCAGCAGCTTAGGAACAGGTTTGAACACTGAAGCTTTCTTT
TRBJ2-2 TRBD1 TRBV5-6 NA CASSFPFWTGGNGTGELFF TGTGCCAGCAGCTTCCCTTTTTGGACAGGCGGTAATGGCACCGGGGAGCTGTTTTTT
TRBJ1-1 TRBD1 TRBV12-5 many CASGLTGTGDMNTEAFF TGTGCTAGTGGTTTGACTGGGACAGGGGACATGAACACTGAAGCTTTCTTT
TRBJ1-1 NA TRBV6-5 NA CASSAPPDSRNTEAFF TGTGCCAGCAGTGCCCCACCTGACAGCAGGAACACTGAAGCTTTCTTT
TRBJ1-1 NA TRBV6-6 many CASSLGVNEAFF TGTGCCAGCAGTTTAGGGGTCAATGAAGCTTTCTTT
TRBJ1-5 TRBD1 TRBV6-1 NA CASSLSQGLNQPQHF TGTGCCAGCAGTCTCTCACAGGGGTTGAATCAGCCCCAGCATTTT
TRBJ2-3 NA TRBV7-3 NA CASSLYGTPTDTQYF TGTGCCAGCAGCTTATACGGGACACCCACAGATACGCAGTATTTT
TRBJ2-1 TRBD2 TRBV7-6 many CASSPVVAGGKHNEQFF TGTGCCAGCAGCCCCGTCGTAGCGGGGGGAAAGCACAATGAGCAGTTCTTC
TRBJ2-3 TRBD1 TRBV29-1 NA CSVEERTGQGTDTQYF TGCAGCGTTGAAGAGAGGACAGGCCAAGGCACAGATACGCAGTATTTT
TRBJ2-3 TRBD2 TRBV7-8 many CASSPHVGGGAGDTQYF TGTGCCAGCAGCCCCCATGTGGGCGGGGGGGCTGGAGATACGCAGTATTTT
TRBJ2-3 TRBD1 TRBV6-5 NA CATTDRTTDTQYF TGTGCCACCACGGACAGGACCACAGATACGCAGTATTTT
TRBJ2-3 NA TRBV12-3/TRBV12-4 few CASSPQDIPSTDTQYF TGTGCCAGCAGTCCCCAGGACATTCCTAGCACAGATACGCAGTATTTT
TRBJ2-1 NA TRBV7-2 few CASSFHRVDEQFF TGTGCCAGCAGCTTTCACAGGGTCGATGAGCAGTTCTTC
TRBJ1-2 TRBD1 TRBV20-1 few CSAWAGTGPGGLYGYTF TGCAGTGCTTGGGCTGGGACAGGCCCCGGCGGGCTGTATGGCTACACCTTC
TRBJ2-5 NA TRBV12-3/TRBV12-4 NA CANKGGTQYF TGTGCCAACAAGGGCGGGACCCAGTACTTC
TRBJ2-3 NA TRBV24-1 NA CATSDRHRAPQYF TGTGCCACCAGTGATCGGCACAGGGCTCCGCAGTATTTT
TRBJ1-1 NA TRBV6-1 NA CANHQGNTEAFF TGTGCCAACCACCAGGGGAACACTGAAGCTTTCTTT
TRBJ2-3 TRBD2 TRBV10-3 many CAISESFGSSGGAIYTQYF TGTGCCATCAGTGAGTCCTTCGGAAGTAGCGGGGGGGCCATATATACGCAGTATTTT
TRBJ1-1 TRBD1 TRBV7-9 few CASSGPTGDTEAFF TGTGCCAGCAGCGGACCGACAGGGGACACTGAAGCTTTCTTT
TRBJ2-7 NA TRBV6-6 NA CASSYLDGSYEQYF TGTGCCAGCAGTTACCTGGACGGGTCCTACGAGCAGTACTTC
TRBJ2-3 TRBD2 TRBV19 few CASSKRGLLDTQYF TGTGCCAGTAGCAAGCGGGGTCTCCTCGATACGCAGTATTTT
TRBJ1-1 NA TRBV6-1 few CASTVRYLEAFF TGTGCCAGCACCGTAAGGTACCTTGAAGCTTTCTTT